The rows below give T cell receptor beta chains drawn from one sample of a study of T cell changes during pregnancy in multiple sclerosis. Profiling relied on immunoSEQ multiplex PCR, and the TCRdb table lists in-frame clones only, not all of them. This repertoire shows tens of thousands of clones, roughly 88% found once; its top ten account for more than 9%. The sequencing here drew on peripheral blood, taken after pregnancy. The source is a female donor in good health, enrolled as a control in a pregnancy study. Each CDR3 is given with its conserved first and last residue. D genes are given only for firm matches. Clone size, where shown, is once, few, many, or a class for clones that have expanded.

CAMQLEASGSGEQYF,TGTGCCATGCAGTTGGAGGCTAGCGGGAGCGGCGAGCAGTACTTC,-,TRBJ2-7,TRBD2,TRBV19
CSVLTSSLYEQYF,TGCAGCGTTTTGACTAGCTCTCTCTACGAGCAGTACTTC,-,TRBJ2-7,TRBD2,TRBV29-1
CASSLEQGWYSYGYTF,TGTGCCAGCAGCTTAGAGCAGGGCTGGTATAGCTATGGCTACACCTTC,-,TRBJ1-2,-,TRBV7-2
CASSLITGTGVFRTF,TGTGCCAGCAGCTTGATAACCGGGACAGGAGTATTTCGAACCTTC,once,TRBJ1-2,TRBD1,TRBV5-5
CASSGRQKSYEQYF,TGTGCCAGCAGCGGACGACAGAAGTCCTACGAGCAGTACTTC,-,TRBJ2-7,-,TRBV11-3
CASCSAGRNTEAFF,TGTGCCAGCTGTAGTGCAGGGCGGAACACTGAAGCTTTCTTT,-,TRBJ1-1,-,TRBV27
CASSYSAAGPTDTQYF,TGTGCCAGCAGTTACTCTGCGGCGGGACCCACAGATACGCAGTATTTT,-,TRBJ2-3,-,TRBV6-5
CASSYTSGVGYTF,TGTGCCAGCAGTTACACGAGCGGGGTTGGCTACACCTTC,-,TRBJ1-2,-,TRBV6-5
CAWNRGEILPEAFF,TGTGCCTGGAACAGGGGGGAAATACTTCCTGAAGCTTTCTTT,-,TRBJ1-1,TRBD1,TRBV30
CASWSGRADIQYF,TGTGCCAGCTGGTCCGGGAGGGCGGACATTCAGTACTTC,-,TRBJ2-4,TRBD2,TRBV28
CASSLSTGHYGYTF,TGTGCCAGCAGTTTATCGACAGGTCACTATGGCTACACCTTC,-,TRBJ1-2,-,TRBV27
CASSGQGDQPQHF,TGTGCCAGCAGTGGACAGGGTGATCAGCCCCAGCATTTT,-,TRBJ1-5,TRBD1,TRBV6-5
CAISGSGQYNSPLHF,TGTGCCATCAGTGGTTCGGGACAGTATAATTCACCCCTCCACTTT,-,TRBJ1-6,TRBD1,TRBV10-3
CASRRGGQGQPQHF,TGTGCCAGCAGGAGGGGGGGACAGGGGCAGCCCCAGCATTTT,-,TRBJ1-5,TRBD1,TRBV27
CASSLAAETQYF,TGCGCCAGCAGCTTGGCCGCGGAGACCCAGTACTTC,-,TRBJ2-5,-,TRBV5-1
CASSETTGYGYTF,TGTGCCAGCAGCGAAACGACAGGCTATGGCTACACCTTC,-,TRBJ1-2,-,TRBV9
CASSSGQGGSYNEQFF,TGTGCCAGTAGTTCGGGACAGGGGGGCTCCTACAATGAGCAGTTCTTC,-,TRBJ2-1,TRBD1,TRBV19
CASSPDRVRRGYTF,TGCGCCAGCAGCCCGGACAGGGTACGTCGAGGCTACACCTTC,-,TRBJ1-2,TRBD1,TRBV5-1
CAWRPRRRVDNEQFF,TGTGCCTGGAGACCGAGGAGGCGAGTGGACAATGAGCAGTTCTTC,-,TRBJ2-1,-,TRBV30
CASSLPQGLGQPQHF,TGTGCCAGCAGCTTACCACAGGGTTTGGGTCAGCCCCAGCATTTT,-,TRBJ1-5,-,TRBV7-9